A single sample is the source of the 26 T cell receptor beta chains below, sequenced in a study of shared clonotypes between healthy human individuals. This table comes from immunoSEQ multiplex PCR, and its TCRdb copy is limited to in-frame clones, with some not included. The sample holds roughly 2.2 million clones, over 85% seen once. The sequenced sample was naive CD4+ T cells from PBMCs. Subset defined: CD45RA+ positively selected. These receptors were taken from a man younger than 35 in good health. Some clones in this sample may be carry-over from other donors' samples.

V gene TRBV4-1 combines with J gene TRBJ2-5; 12 bases agree with TRBD2. The CDR3 has 17 residues. V gave up 0 bases and J gave up 5 bases; unmatched junction bases: 7. Germline V gene sequence: CDR1 MGHRA, CDR2 YSYEKL. This CDR3 is CASSQDRTSGMRETQYF. The CDR3 nucleotides are TGCGCCAGCAGCCAAGATAGGACTAGCGGGATGCGGGAGACCCAGTACTTC.

The chain has TRBV5-8 and TRBJ1-4, with 7 bases identical to TRBD1. This CDR3 contains 15 residues. Germline CDR1 SGHTS, CDR2 YDEGEE. J gave up 7 bases and V 4 bases, and 10 bases lay outside the gene matches. CDR3 sequence (DNA): TGTGCCAGCAGCCCCGGTGACAGGGTGGGTGAAAAACTGTTTTTT. This translates into CASSPGDRVGEKLFF.

The chain links TRBV28 to TRBJ1-5; D possibly corresponds to TRBD1 (5 bases). The germline CDR1 and CDR2 sequences are MDHEN and SYDVKM. The CDR3 loop spans 14 amino acids. V lost 3 bases and J 9 bases, leaving 15 bases between the germline ends. The chain's CDR3 is CASSFYGQGWPQHF. For the CDR3, the DNA is TGTGCCAGCAGTTTTTATGGCCAGGGCTGGCCCCAGCATTTT.

This clone was counted a few times. The chain links TRBV25-1 to TRBJ1-1; D not resolved. CDR3 length: 13 amino acids. V was cut by 10 bases and J by 4 bases, with 16 bases left in between. Germline V gene data show CDR1 as MGHDK and CDR2 as SYGVNS. As DNA, the CDR3 is TGTGCCACCACTCCGTATGTGGGCACTGAAGCTTTCTTT. It is translated as CATTPYVGTEAFF.

The chain is built from TRBV7-6 and TRBJ2-3; a weak D match, TRBD1 (6 bases). Germline values: CDR1 SGHVS, CDR2 FNYEAQ. Trimming removed 4 bases at V and 1 base at J, with 9 bases between. The CDR3 spans 14 residues. The CDR3 coding sequence is TGTGCCAGCAGCTCCCGGACAGGCACAGATACGCAGTATTTT. Encoded protein: CASSSRTGTDTQYF.

This sequence joins TRBV11-2 and TRBJ2-3; 8 bases line up with TRBD2. Germline V lookup: CDR1 SGHAT, CDR2 FQNNGV. There are 17 residues in the CDR3. The V and J ends lost 3 bases and 4 bases, in that order; junction bases with no gene match: 12. In DNA, the CDR3 is TGTGCCAGCAGCTTTCGGGAGGGCGGGTCTGGGCCAGATACGCAGTATTTT. It encodes CASSFREGGSGPDTQYF.

The gene calls are TRBV7-3 and TRBJ2-3, with D uncertain. V shed 3 bases and J shed 3 bases, with 7 bases lying between them. The CDR3 is 13 amino acids. Germline values: CDR1 SGHTA, CDR2 FQGTGA. CDR3 in amino acids: CASSFAVTDTQYF. CDR3 DNA: TGTGCCAGCAGCTTTGCAGTGACAGATACGCAGTATTTT.

The chain uses TRBV11-2 and TRBJ2-5; 14 bases are a match to TRBD2. CDR1 and CDR2 from the germline V gene are SGHAT and FQNNGV. The trim removed 5 bases at V and 4 bases at J, leaving 6 bases unmatched. The CDR3 length is 16 residues. The CDR3 loop is CASSLEGLAGAETQYF. CDR3 coding DNA: TGTGCCAGCAGCCTCGAGGGACTAGCGGGAGCAGAGACCCAGTACTTC. Using reference TRBV11-2 and TRBJ2-5 for the parts outside the CDR3, the full variable domain is EAGVAQSPRYKIIEKRQSVAFWCNPISGHATLYWYQQILGQGPKLLIQFQNNGVVDDSQLPKDRFSAERLKGVDSTLKIQPAKLEDSAVYLCASSLEGLAGAETQYFGPGTRLLVL.

A single count supports this clone. The rearrangement joins TRBV5-8 to TRBJ1-2, with 9 bases fitting TRBD1. J was trimmed by 3 bases and V by 2 bases; bases with no gene match: 11. Germline assignment: CDR1 SGHTS and CDR2 YDEGEE. There are 17 residues in the CDR3. The CDR3 spells CASSFVNRGQYDYGYTF. The CDR3 DNA reads TGTGCCAGCAGCTTCGTTAACAGGGGGCAGTACGACTATGGCTACACCTTC.

The chain links TRBV18 to TRBJ1-5, with 8 bases matching TRBD1. Per germline, CDR1 KGHSH and CDR2 LQKENI. The length of the CDR3 is 14 residues. J was trimmed by 7 bases and V by 6 bases; bases with no gene match: 8. The CDR3 spells CASSQGQAKQPQHF. The CDR3, as DNA: TGTGCCAGCTCTCAGGGACAGGCCAAGCAGCCCCAGCATTTT. Supplemented by reference TRBV18 and TRBJ1-5, the full variable domain reads NAGVMQNPRHLVRRRGQEARLRCSPMKGHSHVYWYRQLPEEGLKFMVYLQKENIIDESGMPKERFSAEFPKEGPSILRIQQVVRGDSAAYFCASSQGQAKQPQHFGDGTRLSIL.

Turning to this clone: The sample carries other DNA sequences with the same CDR3. The chain links TRBV5-1 to TRBJ2-3, with 11 bases aligning to TRBD2. V lost 4 bases and J lost 3; bases outside the gene matches: 1. The CDR3 consists of 14 residues. Germline CDR1 is SGHRS and CDR2 is YFSETQ. CDR3 loop: CASSRTSGTDTQYF. Here the CDR3 DNA reads TGCGCCAGCAGCCGGACTAGCGGGACAGATACGCAGTATTTT.

Note on this clone: The same CDR3 can be traced to other DNA sequences in this sample. This chain connects TRBV5-4 to TRBJ2-7; D is unclear. CDR1 is SGHNT and CDR2 is YYREEE in the germline V gene (reference sequence). With 1 base removed from V and 0 bases from J, the gap between germline ends came to 8 bases. The CDR3 is 14 residues long. The CDR3 is CASSLFGSSYEQYF. The DNA for the CDR3 is TGTGCCAGCAGCTTGTTCGGTAGCTCCTACGAGCAGTACTTC.

V is TRBV4-1 and J is TRBJ1-4; D is unclear. The CDR3 sequence is 15 residues long. The V end was cut by 0 bases, the J end by 8 bases, with 13 bases between. The germline gives CDR1 MGHRA, CDR2 YSYEKL. CDR3 nucleotides: TGCGCCAGCAGCCAAGAACCTATAAGGACCGAAAAACTGTTTTTT. Translating it yields CASSQEPIRTEKLFF.

The V and J genes are TRBV28 and TRBJ2-7, with D unresolved. V dropped 7 bases and J dropped 0 bases, with 10 bases sitting between them. CDR1 MDHEN and CDR2 SYDVKM come from the germline V gene. This CDR3 has 13 amino acids. CDR3 region: CASMTWSSYEQYF. The CDR3 DNA reads TGTGCCAGCATGACGTGGAGCTCCTACGAGCAGTACTTC.

This clone is a singleton in its sample. The chain combines TRBV7-9 with TRBJ2-6; TRBD2 might be the D (5 bases). The CDR3 contains 15 residues. Looked up from germline, CDR1 is SEHNR and CDR2 is FQNEAQ (reference sequence). V lost 8 bases and J 1 base, leaving 12 bases between the germline ends. CDR3 sequence reads: CASYDRGSGANVLTF. CDR3 bases: TGTGCCAGCTACGACCGGGGATCTGGGGCCAACGTCCTGACTTTC.

This chain joins TRBV30 and TRBJ1-5, with unresolved D. The germline V and J ends were trimmed by 0 bases and 3 bases, with 9 bases remaining between them. Germline loops: CDR1 GTSNPN, CDR2 SVGIG (reference sequence). This CDR3 contains 14 residues. In DNA form, the CDR3 reads TGTGCCTGGAGTGTACCCCGGTACAATCAGCCCCAGCATTTT. Residues: CAWSVPRYNQPQHF.

The chain couples TRBV7-9 to TRBJ1-2; TRBD1 is a possible D gene (5 bases). Trimming took off 5 bases at V and 4 bases at J, with 14 bases between the two ends. Germline loops: CDR1 SEHNR, CDR2 FQNEAQ (reference sequence). CDR3 length: 14 residues. In DNA form, the CDR3 reads TGTGCCAGCAGCGCCAACTGGGGGGGCTATGGCTACACCTTC. It is translated as CASSANWGGYGYTF.

This chain uses TRBV9 with TRBJ1-4; D gene ambiguous. Trimming removed 0 bases from V and 0 bases from J, with 9 bases in between. The CDR3 length is 16 residues. Germline assignment: CDR1 SGDLS and CDR2 YYNGEE. DNA for the CDR3: TGTGCCAGCAGCGTAGGGCAGCGAACAACTAATGAAAAACTGTTTTTT. Protein sequence: CASSVGQRTTNEKLFF.

The sample holds a few counts of this clone. This chain connects TRBV6-5 to TRBJ1-2, with D possibly TRBD1 on 6 matching bases. This CDR3 contains 13 residues. CDR1 is MNHEY and CDR2 is SVGAGI in the germline V gene. Trimming cost V 11 bases and J 0 bases, with 13 bases left between them. CDR3 in DNA: TGTGCCTCACAGGGCATAGCTAACTATGGCTACACCTTC. Residues: CASQGIANYGYTF.

The rearrangement joins TRBV5-5 to TRBJ2-3; D unclear. This CDR3 has 16 amino acids. Germline V gene lookup returns CDR1 SGHKS and CDR2 YYEKEE (reference sequence). Trimming left V 1 base short and J 0 bases short, with 12 bases between. CDR3 amino acids: CASSLRTESSTDTQYF. The CDR3 DNA reads as TGTGCCAGCAGCTTGAGGACCGAGTCTAGCACAGATACGCAGTATTTT.

The V gene is TRBV7-8, the J gene TRBJ2-7; the match to TRBD2 covers 14 bases. Germline V gene sequence: CDR1 SGHVS, CDR2 FQNEAQ. This CDR3 comprises 18 residues. The V segment lost 2 bases and the J segment 3 bases; nucleotides outside the gene matches: 9. CDR3 sequence (DNA): TGTGCCAGCAGCTTAAAGTTGGGACTAGCGGGAGTTTTCTACGAGCAGTACTTC. This encodes CASSLKLGLAGVFYEQYF.

CDR3 bases: TGTGCCAGCAGCTTAATCGGGGGGTTCCGCACAGATACGCAGTATTTT. It encodes CASSLIGGFRTDTQYF. The V gene is TRBV7-3, the J gene TRBJ2-3, with 7 bases identical to TRBD2. The CDR3 contains 16 residues. CDR1 is SGHTA and CDR2 is FQGTGA in the germline V gene. The V gene end was trimmed by 1 base and the J gene end by 1 base; junction bases not matched to a gene: 5.

The chain combines TRBV5-1 with TRBJ2-5; possibly TRBD1 or TRBD2 for D (5 bases each). V lost 2 bases and J 3 bases, leaving 14 bases between the germline ends. The CDR3 spans 15 residues. The germline gives CDR1 SGHRS, CDR2 YFSETQ. The CDR3 nucleotides read TGCGCCAGCAGCTTCATAGGGACCACTGAAGAGACCCAGTACTTC. Its protein is CASSFIGTTEETQYF. Variable domain in full (rest from reference TRBV5-1 and TRBJ2-5): KAGVTQTPRYLIKTRGQQVTLSCSPISGHRSVSWYQQTPGQGLQFLFEYFSETQRNKGNFPGRFSGRQFSNSRSEMNVSTLELGDSALYLCASSFIGTTEETQYFGPGTRLLVL.

CDR3 coding DNA: TGTGCCAGCAGTGACCCGGGCCTCTCCTACGAGCAGTACTTC. Translated: CASSDPGLSYEQYF. The chain uses TRBV6-1 and TRBJ2-7, with unresolved D. Per germline, CDR1 MNHNS and CDR2 SASEGT. V was pared by 3 bases and J by 0 bases, with 9 bases between. CDR3 length: 14 amino acids.

This clone was counted once. This chain links TRBV28 with TRBJ2-5; D ambiguous. Trimming took off 9 bases at V and 3 bases at J, with 8 bases between the two ends. In germline, CDR1 is MDHEN, CDR2 SYDVKM. This CDR3 is 11 amino acids long. The CDR3 region has the DNA TGTGCCAGTACGACAAAAGAGACCCAGTACTTC. It codes for CASTTKETQYF.

The chain employs TRBV7-3 and TRBJ2-3; D gene unclear. Trimming cost V 2 bases and J 3 bases, with 6 bases left between them. Germline CDR1 and CDR2: SGHTA and FQGTGA. The CDR3 runs to 13 residues. CDR3 in amino acids: CASSLVSTDTQYF. The DNA for the CDR3 is TGTGCCAGCAGCTTAGTCTCGACAGATACGCAGTATTTT.